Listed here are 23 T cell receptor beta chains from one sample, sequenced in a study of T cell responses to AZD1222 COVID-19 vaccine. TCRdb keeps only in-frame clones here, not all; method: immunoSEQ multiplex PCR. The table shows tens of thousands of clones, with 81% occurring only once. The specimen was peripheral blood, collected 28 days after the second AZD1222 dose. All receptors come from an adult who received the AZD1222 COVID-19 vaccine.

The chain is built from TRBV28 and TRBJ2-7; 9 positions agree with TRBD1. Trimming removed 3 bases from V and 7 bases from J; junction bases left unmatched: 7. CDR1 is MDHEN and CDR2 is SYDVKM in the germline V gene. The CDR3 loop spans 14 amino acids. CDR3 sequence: CASSFYRGLGEQYF. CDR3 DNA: TGTGCCAGCAGTTTCTACAGGGGGCTGGGGGAGCAGTACTTC. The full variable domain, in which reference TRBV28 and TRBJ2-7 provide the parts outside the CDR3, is DVKVTQSSRYLVKRTGEKVFLECVQDMDHENMFWYRQDPGLGLRLIYFSYDVKMKEKGDIPEGYSVSREKKERFSLILESASTNQTSMYLCASSFYRGLGEQYFGPGTRLTVT.

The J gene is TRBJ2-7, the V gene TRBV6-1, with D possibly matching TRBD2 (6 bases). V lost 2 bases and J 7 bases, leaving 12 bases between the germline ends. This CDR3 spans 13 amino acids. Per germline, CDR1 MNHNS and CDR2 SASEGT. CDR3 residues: CASSEFRREEQYF. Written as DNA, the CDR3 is TGTGCCAGCAGTGAATTCCGGCGGGAAGAGCAGTACTTC.

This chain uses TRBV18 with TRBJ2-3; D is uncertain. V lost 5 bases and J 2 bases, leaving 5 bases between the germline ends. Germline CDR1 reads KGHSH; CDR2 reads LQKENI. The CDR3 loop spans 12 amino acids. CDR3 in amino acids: CASSFFTDTQYF. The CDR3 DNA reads TGTGCCAGCTCATTCTTCACAGATACGCAGTATTTT.

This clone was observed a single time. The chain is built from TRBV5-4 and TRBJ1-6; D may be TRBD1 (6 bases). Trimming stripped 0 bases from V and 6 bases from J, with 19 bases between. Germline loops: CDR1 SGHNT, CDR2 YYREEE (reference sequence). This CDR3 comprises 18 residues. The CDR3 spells CASSLEWAGGGGNSPLHF. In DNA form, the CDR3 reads TGTGCCAGCAGCTTGGAATGGGCTGGGGGCGGCGGTAATTCACCCCTCCACTTT.

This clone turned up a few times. The CDR3 region has the DNA TGTGCCAGCAGCTTAAGTGGCAACTCCTACGAGCAGTACTTC. Residues: CASSLSGNSYEQYF. The V and J genes are TRBV7-9 and TRBJ2-7; D unresolved. The CDR3 totals 14 residues. Germline lookup yields CDR1 SEHNR and CDR2 FQNEAQ (reference sequence). V was trimmed by 2 bases and J by 0 bases, leaving 8 bases between them.

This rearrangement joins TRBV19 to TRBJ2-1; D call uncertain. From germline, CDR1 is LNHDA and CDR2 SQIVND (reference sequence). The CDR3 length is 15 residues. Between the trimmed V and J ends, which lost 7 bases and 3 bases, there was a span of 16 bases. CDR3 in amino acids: CASTLEPRYYNEQFF. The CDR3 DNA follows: TGTGCCAGTACCCTGGAGCCCCGGTACTACAATGAGCAGTTCTTC. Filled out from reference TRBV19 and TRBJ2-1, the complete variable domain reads DGGITQSPKYLFRKEGQNVTLSCEQNLNHDAMYWYRQDPGQGLRLIYYSQIVNDFQKGDIAEGYSVSREKKESFPLTVTSAQKNPTAFYLCASTLEPRYYNEQFFGPGTRLTVL.

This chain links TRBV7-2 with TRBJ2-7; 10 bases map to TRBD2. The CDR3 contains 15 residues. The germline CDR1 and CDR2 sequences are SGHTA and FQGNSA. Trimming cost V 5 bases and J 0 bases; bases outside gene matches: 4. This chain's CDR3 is CASSTSSGSSYEQYF. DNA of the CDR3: TGTGCCAGCAGCACGTCTAGCGGGAGCTCCTACGAGCAGTACTTC.

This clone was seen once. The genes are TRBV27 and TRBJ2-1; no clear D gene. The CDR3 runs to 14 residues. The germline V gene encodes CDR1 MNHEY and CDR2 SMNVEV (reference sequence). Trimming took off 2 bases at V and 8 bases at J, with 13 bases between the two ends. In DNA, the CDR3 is TGTGCCAGCAGTTTAGGTCTTATTGTGGATGAGCAGTTCTTC. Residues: CASSLGLIVDEQFF.

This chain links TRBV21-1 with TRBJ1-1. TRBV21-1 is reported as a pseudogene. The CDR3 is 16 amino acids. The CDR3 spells CASRRGLLLRGTEAFF. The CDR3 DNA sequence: TGTGCCAGCAGAAGGGGACTCCTGCTTAGGGGCACTGAAGCTTTCTTT.

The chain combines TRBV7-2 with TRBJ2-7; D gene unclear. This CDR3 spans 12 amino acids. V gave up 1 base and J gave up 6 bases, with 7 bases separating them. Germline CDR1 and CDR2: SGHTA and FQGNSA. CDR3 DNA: TGTGCCAGCAGCTTAGATTACGGCGAGCAGTACTTC. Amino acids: CASSLDYGEQYF.

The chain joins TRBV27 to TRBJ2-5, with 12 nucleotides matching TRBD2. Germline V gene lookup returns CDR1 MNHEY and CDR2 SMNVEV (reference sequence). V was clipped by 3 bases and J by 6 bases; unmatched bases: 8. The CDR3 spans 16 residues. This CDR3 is CASSFSTSGSTKTQYF. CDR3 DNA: TGTGCCAGCAGTTTTTCGACTAGCGGGAGTACAAAGACCCAGTACTTC.

For the CDR3, the DNA is TGTGCCAGCAGCTTCGGAGGTCGGGACACTGAAGCTTTCTTT. Amino acid sequence: CASSFGGRDTEAFF. This sequence joins TRBV7-9 and TRBJ1-1; no firm D call. The germline V and J ends were trimmed by 3 bases and 3 bases, with 11 bases remaining between them. This CDR3 is 14 amino acids long. Germline CDR1 and CDR2: SEHNR and FQNEAQ (reference sequence).

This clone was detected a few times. The CDR3 nucleotides read TGTGCCAGCAGCCAAGAGGGGCTAGGTGGGAAACATGGGCAGTTCTTC. This gives the protein CASSQEGLGGKHGQFF. V gene TRBV3-1 (or the pseudogene TRBV3-2) combines with J gene TRBJ2-1, with D perhaps matching TRBD1 (5 bases). V was cut by 0 bases and J by 12 bases, with 21 bases left in between. Germline CDR1 reads LGHDT; CDR2 reads YNNKEL (reference sequence). The CDR3 spans 16 residues.

CDR3 region: CASSFGTGSYEQYF. Here the CDR3 DNA reads TGTGCCAGCAGCTTTGGGACAGGCTCCTACGAGCAGTACTTC. The chain joins TRBV3-1 (or the pseudogene TRBV3-2) to TRBJ2-7; TRBD1 matches at 8 bases. Losses at the gene ends were 5 bases for V and 0 bases for J; bases not matched to a gene: 3. Germline CDR1 reads LGHDT; CDR2 reads YNNKEL (reference sequence). The CDR3 consists of 14 residues.

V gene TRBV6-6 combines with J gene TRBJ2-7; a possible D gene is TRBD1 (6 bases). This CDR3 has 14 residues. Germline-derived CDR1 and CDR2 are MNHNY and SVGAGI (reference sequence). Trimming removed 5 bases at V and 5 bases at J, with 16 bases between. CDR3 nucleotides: TGTGCCAGCAGTGCCCCGCTTCCAGGGGACGAGCAGTACTTC. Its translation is CASSAPLPGDEQYF.

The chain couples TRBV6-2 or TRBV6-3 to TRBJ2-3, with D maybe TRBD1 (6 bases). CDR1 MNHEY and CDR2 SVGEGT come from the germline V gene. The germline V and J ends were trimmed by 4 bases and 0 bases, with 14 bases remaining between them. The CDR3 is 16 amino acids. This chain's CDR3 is CASSSDSDSSTDTQYF. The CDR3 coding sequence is TGTGCCAGCAGTTCGGACAGTGATTCTAGCACAGATACGCAGTATTTT.

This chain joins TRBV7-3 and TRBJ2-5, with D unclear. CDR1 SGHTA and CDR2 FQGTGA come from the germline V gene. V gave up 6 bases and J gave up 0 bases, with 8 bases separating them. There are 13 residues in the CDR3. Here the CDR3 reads CASRRTDQETQYF. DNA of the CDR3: TGTGCCAGCAGGAGGACGGACCAAGAGACCCAGTACTTC.

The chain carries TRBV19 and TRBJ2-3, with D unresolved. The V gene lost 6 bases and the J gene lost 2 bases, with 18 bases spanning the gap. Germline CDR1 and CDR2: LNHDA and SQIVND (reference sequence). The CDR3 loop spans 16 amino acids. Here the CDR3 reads CASRRGRALTTDTQYF. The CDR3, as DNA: TGTGCCAGTAGACGAGGCAGAGCACTAACCACAGATACGCAGTATTTT.

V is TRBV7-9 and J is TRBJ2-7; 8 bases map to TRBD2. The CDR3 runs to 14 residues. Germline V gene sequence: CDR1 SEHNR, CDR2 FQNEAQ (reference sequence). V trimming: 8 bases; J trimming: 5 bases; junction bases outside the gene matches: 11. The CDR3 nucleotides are TGTGCCAGCGGGGCCAGCGGGAGTATTGACGAGCAGTACTTC. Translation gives CASGASGSIDEQYF. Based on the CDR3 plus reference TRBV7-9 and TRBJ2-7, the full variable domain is DTGVSQNPRHKITKRGQNVTFRCDPISEHNRLYWYRQTLGQGPEFLTYFQNEAQLEKSRLLSDRFSAERPKGSFSTLEIQRTEQGDSAMYLCASGASGSIDEQYFGPGTRLTVT.

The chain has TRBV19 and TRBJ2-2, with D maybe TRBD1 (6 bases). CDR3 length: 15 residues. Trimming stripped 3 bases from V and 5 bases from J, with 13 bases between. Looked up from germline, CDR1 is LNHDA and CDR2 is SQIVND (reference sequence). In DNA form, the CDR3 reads TGTGCCAGTAGTATCGGTGCAGGGGTAACCGGGGAGCTGTTTTTT. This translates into CASSIGAGVTGELFF. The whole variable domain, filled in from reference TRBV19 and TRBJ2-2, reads DGGITQSPKYLFRKEGQNVTLSCEQNLNHDAMYWYRQDPGQGLRLIYYSQIVNDFQKGDIAEGYSVSREKKESFPLTVTSAQKNPTAFYLCASSIGAGVTGELFFGEGSRLTVL.

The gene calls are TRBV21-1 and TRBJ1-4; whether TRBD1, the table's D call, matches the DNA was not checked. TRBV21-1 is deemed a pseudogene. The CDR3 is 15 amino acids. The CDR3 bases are TGTGCCAGCAGCAAAGGAAGCACAGAAAATGAAAAACTGTTTTTT. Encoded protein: CASSKGSTENEKLFF.

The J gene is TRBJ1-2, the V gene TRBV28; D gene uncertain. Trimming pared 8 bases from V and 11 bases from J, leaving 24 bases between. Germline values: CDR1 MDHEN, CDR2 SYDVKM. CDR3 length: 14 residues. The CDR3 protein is CASSQLGSTRSYTF. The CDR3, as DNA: TGTGCCAGCTCTCAACTAGGAAGTACCAGGTCGTACACCTTC.

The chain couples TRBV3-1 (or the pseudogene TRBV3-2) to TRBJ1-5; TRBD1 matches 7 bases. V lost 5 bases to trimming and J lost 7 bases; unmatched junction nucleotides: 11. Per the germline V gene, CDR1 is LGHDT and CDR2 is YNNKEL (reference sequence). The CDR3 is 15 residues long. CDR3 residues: CASSAMTGREQPQHF. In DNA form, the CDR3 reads TGTGCCAGCAGCGCAATGACAGGGAGAGAACAGCCCCAGCATTTT.